This T cell receptor beta chain was observed in a study of T cells in Graves' hyperthyroidism and ophthalmopathy (dated 2019 in TCRdb). As for the study more broadly: Peripheral blood was sampled at the time of initial diagnosis, prior to any treatment. TCR V-J signatures able to tell the groups apart were searched for in a discovery cohort of 95 or so patients, of whom more than 40 had Graves' ophthalmopathy and roughly 58 had stable Graves' hyperthyroidism. Prospective prediction of ophthalmopathy was tested in an independent validation cohort consisting of about 19 hyperthyroidism patients and about 17 patients who later progressed to ophthalmopathy. The 75 to 100 discovery patients were divided at random into training and test sets in a 7:3 ratio. Thyroid tissue and blood T-cell repertoires from about six Graves' hyperthyroidism patients were also compared in the study. Following sampling, methimazole starting at 30 mg daily was given to hyperthyroidism patients, and high-dose intravenous methylprednisolone was given to ophthalmopathy patients. The paper describes TCR Vbeta CDR3 sequencing of 135 peripheral blood samples, made up of 43 ophthalmopathy patients, 70 to 75 hyperthyroidism patients and roughly 17 progressor patients.

Trimming at the junction amounts to 0 bases on V and 5 bases on J, and the germline ends lie 10 bases apart. From its cysteine to its phenylalanine, the CDR3 spans 14 amino acids. The CDR3 DNA has 42 bases and is translated from base 1. CDR1 SEHNR and CDR2 FQNEAQ were looked up in the germline V gene (reference sequence). As concerns this clonotype: Its antigen is currently not known. No base quality information exists; no much larger clone differs at one position.

Paper-wide results and their limitations: Blood samples also contained most of the expanded thyroid clonotypes (frequency above 0.001), which suggests that blood repertoires may reflect thyroid immune responses. No statistical method was used to fix the sample size in advance, and group allocation was not hidden from the investigators. In cross-validation, a model built on a 13 V-J signature told ophthalmopathy apart from stable hyperthyroidism with 85% to 90% sensitivity and roughly 81% specificity, and in testing the same model reached 80%/75%. In validation, the model predicted progression to ophthalmopathy a median of 6.5 months before onset, with about 64% sensitivity and about 72% specificity.

Ophthalmopathy patients had moderately to severely active disease, Clinical Activity Score of at least 3, NOSPECS grade of at least 4, and duration under 3 months. Exclusion was applied to patients with uncontrolled infections, other autoimmune diseases, pregnancy or lactation. Diagnoses were established on the basis of clinical symptoms, serum thyroxine and TRAb, thyroid ultrasound, and orbital computed tomography. PBMCs were isolated from 8 to 10 ml of fresh peripheral blood by Ficoll-Paque density gradient centrifugation. Trizol reagent was used to extract total RNA, and RNA quality was then checked on an Agilent 2100 Bioanalyzer. TCR beta CDR3 regions were amplified from RNA transcripts. The first round of RT-PCR for the TCR CDR3 was performed with the HTBI primer set and the Qiagen OneStep RT-PCR kit. The libraries were constructed in a second round of multiplex PCR and then size-selected and purified. Paired-end sequencing of the libraries was performed with 100 bp reads on an Illumina HiSeq2000. The paper's processing steps were these. SOAPnuke was used to process the raw data, with reads discarded if the reads contained adapters or uncalled bases, had a mean Phred below 15, or lacked an exact constant-primer or identifier match. High-quality paired reads were merged with COPE v1.2.5, and unique nucleotide sequences were defined as clonotypes. Clonotypes were aligned to IMGT TRBV, TRBD and TRBJ reference segments using MiTCR v1.1. Only V-J combinations with frequency above 0.0001, covering about 99% of repertoires, were analysed. The TCS score was defined as the ratio of F50 (clonal expansion) to E x V (chaos), calculated using BLOSUM62-based TCRdist between CDR3 peptides within each V-J. Welch's t-statistics and random forest reduced roughly 500 V-J features to 10 to 15, which were used in a naive Bayes classifier (R e1071). TCRdb reprocessed the public reads (quality trimming at Q25 with fastp, clone calling with MiXCR) and kept in-frame beta chains. Rows with one shared CDR3 protein collapse into an entry with the most common genes and DNA. These V and J calls are TCRdb output, not the study's own analysis. The table for this sample lists 300,000 to 400,000 distinct CDR3 sequences; around a sixth of them were counted only once. 40% of the sample is in the top ten clones.

Input material: blood. The sequence derives from a man younger than 35 with Graves' ophthalmopathy. The chain joins TRBV7-9 to TRBJ2-5, with the D call perhaps TRBD1 or TRBD2, as 5 bases match in each case. At the DNA level, the sequence is TGTGCCAGCAGCTTAGCGCCTGGGGGTGAGACCCAGTACTTC. Its translation reads: CASSLAPGGETQYF.